This TCR beta chain was identified in a study of read filtering for tumor transcriptome and immune sequencing. On the study more broadly: The cohort had roughly 17 men and approximately 13 women aged roughly 47 to 85, mean roughly 70 years. After DNase treatment, RNA was made into whole-transcriptome libraries. Per sample, TCR-region reads ranged about 4 to 11 million by IR-seq, roughly 85 to 1,300 by RNA-seq.

Points from the study as a whole: Single-read clonotypes: 80% to 90% of IR-seq clonotypes (around 3.5% of reads), 65% to 75% of RNA-seq clonotypes (less than 50% of reads).

Germline V gene lookup returns CDR1 KGHDR and CDR2 SFDVKD. The CDR3 spans 13 residues. V lost 9 bases, J lost 2 bases, and 9 bases lay in between. The library was built from roughly 400 ng RNA with molecular barcoded adaptors for alpha/delta and beta/gamma chains. Using its own MiXCR run on the reads, TCRdb lists one record per CDR3 protein. The data contain over 45,000 distinct CDR3 sequences, about 20% of them singletons. In regard to this clonotype: Its antigen is currently unknown.

The sequence was obtained from a donor at least 40 years old with multiple myeloma. This chain uses TRBV24-1 with TRBJ2-2; D unclear. Source material: a population of CD138-negative cells sorted from bone marrow. CDR3 loop: CATEAENTGELFF. CDR3 DNA: TGTGCCACCGAGGCAGAAAACACCGGGGAGCTGTTTTTT.